These T cell receptor beta chains were read from a single sample in a study of stem cell transplantation in POMP-related autoinflammatory disease. Generated by immunoSEQ multiplex PCR, the TCRdb table keeps only in-frame clones and is missing some. Among 25,000 to 40,000 clones, about 91% were seen once, and the ten largest hold more than 0.55%. The source was CD4+ T cells from PBMCs, collected before stem cell transplantation. The receptor set was obtained from a human donor with POMP-related autoinflammation and immune dysregulation (PRAID). CDR3s include the opening cysteine and the closing phenylalanine or tryptophan. Each record gives: CDR3 protein, CDR3 DNA, V gene, D gene, J gene, clone size. A D gene is named only where the DNA matches it firmly. Expanded clones get a size class; other rows say once, few or many, or leave the size out.

CASSWDGDAYGYTF,TGTGCCAGCAGCTGGGACGGGGACGCCTATGGCTACACCTTC,TRBV11-2,.,TRBJ1-2,few
CASSVTGGTAPLHF,TGTGCCAGTAGTGTCACAGGGGGCACGGCACCCCTCCACTTT,TRBV19,TRBD1,TRBJ1-6,.
CASSLKPGLGEQFF,TGTGCCAGCAGCTTAAAACCTGGGTTAGGTGAGCAGTTCTTC,TRBV7-3,.,TRBJ2-1,.
CASRGQGRSLGKLFF,TGTGCCAGCAGAGGGCAGGGTAGATCTCTGGGAAAACTGTTTTTT,TRBV27,.,TRBJ1-4,.
CASSFGEVFRGRDEKLFF,TGTGCCAGCAGTTTTGGAGAGGTTTTCAGAGGTCGGGATGAAAAACTGTTTTTT,TRBV28,.,TRBJ1-4,.
CASSPRRGLAGGPVYNEQFF,TGTGCCAGCAGCCCCCGTCGAGGGTTAGCGGGAGGTCCTGTCTACAATGAGCAGTTCTTC,TRBV7-8,TRBD2,TRBJ2-1,.
CASSIHRGRQPQHF,TGTGCCAGCAGCATCCACAGGGGGCGTCAGCCCCAGCATTTT,TRBV9,TRBD1,TRBJ1-5,.
CATILGERLTDTQYF,TGCGCCACCATATTAGGGGAGCGTCTCACAGATACGCAGTATTTT,TRBV10-2,.,TRBJ2-3,.
CASSIGERQGGNTIYF,TGTGCCAGTAGTATAGGAGAAAGACAGGGTGGAAACACCATATATTTT,TRBV19,TRBD1,TRBJ1-3,.
CASKYLGFYEQYF,TGTGCCAGTAAGTACTTAGGGTTCTACGAGCAGTACTTC,TRBV19,.,TRBJ2-7,.
CASSLAPSGGSYNEQFF,TGTGCCAGCAGCTTAGCTCCTAGCGGGGGGTCCTACAATGAGCAGTTCTTC,TRBV11-1,TRBD2,TRBJ2-1,.
CASSLGTVNVRFF,TGTGCCAGCAGCCTAGGGACAGTTAACGTACGGTTCTTC,TRBV11-2,TRBD1,TRBJ2-1,.
CASRSGTGGSYEQYF,TGTGCCAGCAGGTCCGGGACAGGGGGTTCCTACGAGCAGTACTTC,TRBV6-1,TRBD1,TRBJ2-7,.
CASSQTDGNEQFF,TGTGCCAGCTCACAAACGGACGGGAATGAGCAGTTCTTC,TRBV18,.,TRBJ2-1,few
CAINPGPGDTQYF,TGTGCCATCAACCCGGGACCGGGAGATACGCAGTATTTT,TRBV10-3,.,TRBJ2-3,.
CSASVYEQYF,TGCAGTGCCTCCGTCTACGAGCAGTACTTC,TRBV20-1,.,TRBJ2-7,.
CASSKGTGGRRNQPQHF,TGTGCCAGTAGTAAAGGGACAGGGGGGCGGCGCAATCAGCCCCAGCATTTT,TRBV19,TRBD1,TRBJ1-5,once
CASSLRVDTDTQYF,TGCGCCAGCAGCTTAAGGGTCGACACAGATACGCAGTATTTT,TRBV5-1,.,TRBJ2-3,.
CARSSTGGAPLSHEQYF,TGCGCCAGGTCTTCGACAGGGGGCGCCCCCCTTTCCCACGAGCAGTACTTC,TRBV10-2,TRBD1,TRBJ2-7,once
CASSLGQTRGEQYF,TGCGCCAGCAGCTTGGGGCAGACTCGAGGCGAGCAGTACTTC,TRBV5-1,.,TRBJ2-7,.
CASSTGLAGGSDTQYF,TGTGCCAGCAGCACGGGACTAGCGGGAGGATCGGATACGCAGTATTTT,TRBV28,TRBD2,TRBJ2-3,.
CASRKAGEDEQFF,TGTGCCAGCAGAAAAGCGGGAGAGGATGAGCAGTTCTTC,TRBV27,TRBD2,TRBJ2-1,.
CASSVGQITYEQYF,TGTGCCAGCAGTGTAGGACAGATCACCTACGAGCAGTACTTC,TRBV6-1,.,TRBJ2-7,.
CASSSSTDRAFYGYTF,TGTGCCAGCAGCTCAAGCACGGACAGGGCTTTCTATGGCTACACCTTC,TRBV11-2,TRBD1,TRBJ1-2,.